Described below is a single T cell receptor beta chain sequence and its context. The antigen remains undetermined. The sample originates from a study of cytomegalovirus exposure and HLA in healthy donors. The PCR ran on 60 Vbeta and 13 Jbeta primers. Assay: immunoSEQ multiplex PCR; the TCRdb copy retains only in-frame clones and omits some. This table holds roughly 160,000 clones, roughly 70% found once. V was trimmed by 10 bases and J by 4 bases, leaving 19 bases between them. The CDR3 runs to 14 residues. Germline values: CDR1 KGHSH, CDR2 LQKENI. Study-wide results and limits: The classifier reportedly diagnosed cytomegalovirus status with high specificity and sensitivity. Analyzed later, association rates of TCRs varied across HLA loci, with DRB1 most and HLA-C fewest. One later analysis reportedly identified an Asian-associated ancestry cluster that showed fewer N-insertions than the approximately 700-donor mean.

This receptor was obtained from a woman aged 25 to 39 in good health and CMV-seronegative. V usage is TRBV18 and J usage is TRBJ1-2, with unresolved D. Source material: PBMCs. DNA of the CDR3: TGTGCCACCCAAGCGGAGGGAAGACCCTATGGCTACACCTTC. It specifies CATQAEGRPYGYTF.